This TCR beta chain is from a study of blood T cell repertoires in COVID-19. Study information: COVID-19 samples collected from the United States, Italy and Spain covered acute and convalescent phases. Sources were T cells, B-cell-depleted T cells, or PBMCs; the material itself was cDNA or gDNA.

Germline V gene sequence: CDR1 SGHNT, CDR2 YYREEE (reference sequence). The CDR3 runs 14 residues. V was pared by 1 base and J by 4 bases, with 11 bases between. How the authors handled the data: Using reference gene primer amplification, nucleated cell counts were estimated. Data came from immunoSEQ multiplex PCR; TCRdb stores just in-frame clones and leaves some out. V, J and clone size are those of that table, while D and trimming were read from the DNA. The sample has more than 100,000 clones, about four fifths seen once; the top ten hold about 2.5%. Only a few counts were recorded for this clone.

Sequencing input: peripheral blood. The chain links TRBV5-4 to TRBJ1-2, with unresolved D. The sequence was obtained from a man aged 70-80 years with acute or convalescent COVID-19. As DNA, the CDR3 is TGTGCCAGCAGCTTGTGGCAGAATTCCTATGGCTACACCTTC. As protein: CASSLWQNSYGYTF.